This T cell receptor beta chain was sequenced during a study of blood T cell repertoires in COVID-19. The overall study: Both acute and convalescent COVID-19 samples were obtained from the United States, Italy and Spain.

Sequencing used immunoSEQ multiplex PCR; TCRdb keeps in-frame clones, though not all of them. The data contain about 77,000 clones, 80% of them singletons. The CDR3 totals 17 residues. V shed 3 bases and J shed 0 bases, with 17 bases lying between them. Germline V gene lookup returns CDR1 LNHDA and CDR2 SQIVND (reference sequence). Sequencing used peripheral blood. The genes are TRBV19 and TRBJ1-2; perhaps TRBD1 as D (6 bases). The sequence came from a woman aged 70 to 79 with acute or convalescent COVID-19. CDR3 sequence (DNA): TGTGCCAGTAGTATCCTATCGATGACAGGATCTAACTATGGCTACACCTTC. Residues: CASSILSMTGSNYGYTF.